This T cell receptor beta chain was recorded in a study of T cells after yellow fever vaccination. A remark on this clonotype: The DNA is omitted, as the CDR3 cannot be located on it reliably, and the CDR3 follows TCRdb's listing.

Each CDR3 protein gets one entry after TCRdb re-called the 5' RACE reads with MiXCR. The sample has 250,000 to 300,000 distinct CDR3 sequences, approximately 10% seen once; the top ten hold about 3%. The sample consisted of CD4+ T cells sorted from PBMCs, taken 5 days after the yellow fever booster vaccination. This clonotype originated in a man younger than 35 who received the YFV17D yellow fever vaccine.

The CDR3 spells CASSFLAGGGEKLFF. The chain uses TRBV28 and TRBJ1-4; the table's D call of TRBD1 was not tested on the DNA. Germline V CDR1 and CDR2: MDHEN, SYDVKM. The CDR3 region is 15 residues in length, termini included.